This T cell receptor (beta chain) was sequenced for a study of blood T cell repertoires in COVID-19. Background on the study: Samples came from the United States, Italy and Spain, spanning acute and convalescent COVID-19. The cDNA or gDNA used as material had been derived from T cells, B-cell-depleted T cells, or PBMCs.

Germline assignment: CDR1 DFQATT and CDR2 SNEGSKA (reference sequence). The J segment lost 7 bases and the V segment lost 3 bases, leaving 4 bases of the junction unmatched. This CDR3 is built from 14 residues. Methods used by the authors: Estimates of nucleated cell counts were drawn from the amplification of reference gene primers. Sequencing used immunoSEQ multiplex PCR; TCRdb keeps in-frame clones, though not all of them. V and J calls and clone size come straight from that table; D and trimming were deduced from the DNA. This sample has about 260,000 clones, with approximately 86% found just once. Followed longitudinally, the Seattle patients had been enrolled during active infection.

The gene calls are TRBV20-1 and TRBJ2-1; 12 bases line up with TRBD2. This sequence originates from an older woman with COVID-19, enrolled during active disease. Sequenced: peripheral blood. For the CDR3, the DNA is TGCAGTGCTAGTCCTAGCGGGAGGGGGAATGAGCAGTTCTTC. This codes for CSASPSGRGNEQFF.